Presented here are 18 T cell receptor beta chains from one specimen sequenced in a study of PD-1 blockade in classical Hodgkin lymphoma. All the patients suffered relapse after autologous stem cell transplantation, and brentuximab vedotin exposure differed. The method was immunoSEQ multiplex PCR; TCRdb's version includes in-frame clones alone and lacks a portion of them. The sample has 25,000 to 40,000 clones; approximately 80% are singletons. Sequenced here: peripheral blood mononuclear cells (PBMCs), sampled at baseline. These receptors all stem from a human donor with classical Hodgkin lymphoma.

The chain has TRBV4-1 and TRBJ2-5, with 7 nucleotides matching TRBD2. The CDR3 is 18 amino acids. Germline CDR1 is MGHRA and CDR2 is YSYEKL. Trimming removed 0 bases from V and 1 base from J; junction bases left unmatched: 11. This CDR3 reads CASSQERAGEALQETQYF. The CDR3 DNA reads TGCGCCAGCAGCCAAGAACGGGCGGGGGAGGCCCTCCAAGAGACCCAGTACTTC.

The V and J genes are TRBV7-3 and TRBJ2-3, with TRBD2 matching over 8 bases. Germline CDR1 and CDR2: SGHTA and FQGTGA. The V segment lost 8 bases and the J segment 0 bases; nucleotides outside the gene matches: 4. There are 14 residues in the CDR3. The DNA of the CDR3 is TGTGCCAGCGGCACTAGCGGTAGCACAGATACGCAGTATTTT. Amino acids: CASGTSGSTDTQYF.

This clone came up once. The genes are TRBV7-9 and TRBJ1-1; D might be TRBD1 (6 bases). V was pared by 5 bases and J by 6 bases, with 22 bases between. The CDR3 contains 16 residues. Germline V gene sequence: CDR1 SEHNR, CDR2 FQNEAQ (reference sequence). The CDR3 bases are TGTGCCAGCAGCAAAGGTGATGGGGGGCGTGGGGCTGAAGCTTTCTTT. Translated: CASSKGDGGRGAEAFF.

This chain connects TRBV20-1 to TRBJ2-5; weak D call: TRBD1 (6 bases). The V gene lost 6 bases and the J gene lost 7 bases, with 12 bases spanning the gap. CDR1 is DFQATT and CDR2 is SNEGSKA in the germline V gene (reference sequence). This CDR3 region has 11 residues. The CDR3: CSAGTKGTQYF. The CDR3 DNA sequence: TGCAGTGCAGGGACAAAGGGGACCCAGTACTTC.

This clone was observed a handful of times. The chain uses TRBV7-2 and TRBJ1-2, with TRBD1 as a possible D gene (6 bases). The CDR3 is made up of 14 amino acids. V lost 1 base and J 6 bases, leaving 12 bases between the germline ends. CDR1 is SGHTA, CDR2 FQGNSA, per germline. CDR3 in DNA: TGTGCCAGCAGCTTAGTATCGGGGGCAAATGGCTACACCTTC. Translation: CASSLVSGANGYTF.

The rearrangement joins TRBV15 to TRBJ1-1; the match to TRBD1 covers 10 bases. The CDR3 consists of 15 residues. The germline gives CDR1 LNHNV, CDR2 YYDKDF (reference sequence). V lost 5 bases and J lost 4; bases outside the gene matches: 7. The CDR3 here is CATSSGTGDLTEAFF. The CDR3 coding sequence is TGTGCCACCAGCTCTGGGACAGGGGATCTCACTGAAGCTTTCTTT.

This clone was observed a few times. CDR3 sequence reads: CASSEDQGTAKSPLHF. CDR3 sequence (DNA): TGTGCCAGCAGTGAAGATCAAGGGACAGCTAAATCACCCCTCCACTTT. V is TRBV2 and J is TRBJ1-6; 7 bases map to TRBD1. The CDR3 length is 16 residues. J was trimmed by 10 bases and V by 1 base; bases with no gene match: 10. The V gene's germline CDR1 is SNHLY and CDR2 FYNNEI.

This chain joins TRBV4-3 and TRBJ1-2; no clear D. V lost 2 bases to trimming and J lost 11 bases, with 21 bases between them. Germline loops: CDR1 LGHNA, CDR2 YSLEER. The CDR3 runs 15 residues. Here the CDR3 reads CASSQNPQDGGGYTF. The CDR3 DNA sequence: TGCGCCAGCAGCCAAAACCCCCAGGACGGCGGCGGGTACACCTTC.

This clone was recorded only once. The rearrangement uses TRBV5-8 and TRBJ1-1; D is unclear. The CDR3 runs to 12 residues. The germline V gene has CDR1 SGHTS and CDR2 YDEGEE. Between the trimmed V and J ends, which lost 1 base and 9 bases, there was a span of 10 bases. The CDR3 region is CASSLPPGKAFF. CDR3 nucleotides: TGTGCCAGCAGCTTGCCCCCAGGTAAAGCTTTCTTT.

The chain combines TRBV2 with TRBJ1-4; D remains unclear. This CDR3 contains 16 residues. Germline V gives CDR1 SNHLY, CDR2 FYNNEI. Between the trimmed V and J ends, which lost 6 bases and 4 bases, there was a span of 18 bases. The CDR3 nucleotides read TGTGCCAGCAGCGAGAATCGGTGGAGTTATAATGAAAAACTGTTTTTT. Translated, it gives CASSENRWSYNEKLFF. Using reference TRBV2 and TRBJ1-4 for the parts outside the CDR3, the full variable domain is EPEVTQTPSHQVTQMGQEVILRCVPISNHLYFYWYRQILGQKVEFLVSFYNNEISEKSEIFDDQFSVERPDGSNFTLKIRSTKLEDSAMYFCASSENRWSYNEKLFFGSGTQLSVL.

The chain combines TRBV7-3 with TRBJ2-3, with TRBD2 identical over 9 bases. V lost 5 bases and J lost 4; bases outside the gene matches: 4. The CDR3 contains 14 residues. The germline V gene encodes CDR1 SGHTA and CDR2 FQGTGA. CDR3 protein: CASSPGLASDTQYF. The CDR3 DNA sequence: TGTGCCAGCAGCCCGGGACTAGCTTCAGATACGCAGTATTTT.

The chain joins TRBV19 to TRBJ1-2, with a tentative D call TRBD1 (5 bases). Germline CDR1 LNHDA, CDR2 SQIVND (reference sequence). V was cut by 7 bases and J by 1 base, with 10 bases left in between. CDR3 size: 13 residues. The CDR3 nucleotides are TGTGCCAGTATGGCGACAGTTAACTATGGCTACACCTTC. It codes for CASMATVNYGYTF.

This rearrangement joins TRBV6-6 to TRBJ1-5; a possible D gene is TRBD1 (5 bases). Germline V gives CDR1 MNHNY, CDR2 SVGAGI (reference sequence). The length of the CDR3 is 15 residues. Between the trimmed V and J ends, which lost 2 bases and 1 base, there was a span of 9 bases. The CDR3 is CASSYRGGSNQPQHF. The DNA for the CDR3 is TGTGCCAGCAGTTACCGGGGGGGAAGCAATCAGCCCCAGCATTTT.

V and J are TRBV18 and TRBJ1-2, with D possibly matching TRBD1 (6 bases). Per germline, CDR1 KGHSH and CDR2 LQKENI. Trimming removed 0 bases at V and 3 bases at J, with 14 bases between. The CDR3 is 16 residues long. The CDR3 here is CASSPPHRVSDYGYTF. The CDR3 DNA follows: TGTGCCAGCTCACCACCGCACAGGGTATCCGACTATGGCTACACCTTC.

V gene TRBV5-6 combines with J gene TRBJ1-1; D not resolved. This CDR3 spans 12 amino acids. V dropped 4 bases and J dropped 6 bases, with 10 bases sitting between them. Germline CDR1 is SGHDT and CDR2 is YYEEEE. The CDR3 sequence is CASSGFIAEAFF. The CDR3, as DNA: TGTGCCAGCAGCGGGTTTATCGCTGAAGCTTTCTTT.

V usage is TRBV11-3 and J usage is TRBJ2-3; the D gene could be TRBD1 or TRBD2 (6 bases each). The V gene's germline CDR1 is SGHNT and CDR2 YENEEA. This CDR3 is built from 14 residues. The V and J ends lost 8 bases and 0 bases respectively, with 12 bases between them. Written as DNA, the CDR3 is TGTGCCAGCGCCCGGGGGCTTAGCACAGATACGCAGTATTTT. Translating it yields CASARGLSTDTQYF.

The chain uses TRBV28 and TRBJ1-2, with 10 nucleotides matching TRBD1. J gave up 4 bases and V 6 bases, and 8 bases lay outside the gene matches. The CDR3 is made up of 15 amino acids. The germline V gene encodes CDR1 MDHEN and CDR2 SYDVKM. The CDR3 loop reads CASRLPGQGLYGYTF. As DNA, the CDR3 is TGTGCCAGCAGATTACCGGGACAGGGGCTCTATGGCTACACCTTC.

The CDR3 nucleotides are TGCGCCAGCAGCTTGGGGGCTATGAACACTGAAGCTTTCTTT. Amino acid sequence: CASSLGAMNTEAFF. J is TRBJ1-1 and V is TRBV5-1, with no clear D. The CDR3 totals 14 residues. In germline, CDR1 is SGHRS, CDR2 YFSETQ. V gave up 0 bases and J gave up 0 bases, with 6 bases separating them.